These T cell receptor beta chains were read from a single sample in a study of neoadjuvant anti-PD-1 for oral cavity cancer. Using immunoSEQ multiplex PCR, the repertoire was profiled, and TCRdb retains in-frame clones only, with some absent. The sample yields roughly 13,000 clones, 70% seen once. The material was PBMCs, obtained before nivolumab (anti-PD-1) treatment. All receptors derive from a person between 35 and 79 years old with oral cavity squamous cell carcinoma. The CDR3 runs from the conserved cysteine through the conserved F or W. The D gene is left open where the match is weak. Size tells how often a clone was seen (once, few, many) or the class of an expanded clone, and some rows leave it out.

V gene	J gene	D gene	clone size	CDR3 protein	CDR3 DNA
TRBV5-1	TRBJ1-1	-	-	CASSFDRSNTEAFF	TGCGCCAGCAGCTTTGACAGGTCGAACACTGAAGCTTTCTTT
TRBV19	TRBJ2-2	TRBD2	-	CASSIRGAGELFF	TGTGCCAGTAGTATTCGGGGGGCCGGGGAGCTGTTTTTT
TRBV6-6	TRBJ2-7	-	once	CASSYNRGGGYEQYF	TGTGCCAGCAGTTACAACAGGGGGGGAGGGTACGAGCAGTACTTC
TRBV6-5	TRBJ2-7	-	few	CASSYPGYEQYF	TGTGCCAGCAGTTACCCGGGGTACGAGCAGTACTTC
TRBV28	TRBJ1-5	-	-	CASSLTAQGPRNQPQHF	TGTGCCAGCAGTTTAACCGCACAGGGACCGCGCAATCAGCCCCAGCATTTT
TRBV9	TRBJ1-1	TRBD1	-	CASSPSTGKENTEAFF	TGTGCCAGCAGCCCTTCGACAGGGAAGGAAAACACTGAAGCTTTCTTT
TRBV19	TRBJ2-3	TRBD2	few	CASRPLAGGTDTQYF	TGTGCCAGTAGACCGCTAGCGGGAGGGACAGATACGCAGTATTTT
TRBV7-3	TRBJ2-2	TRBD2	-	CASHRGRADTGELFF	TGTGCCAGTCATCGCGGGAGGGCTGACACCGGGGAGCTGTTTTTT
TRBV11-2	TRBJ2-2	-	-	CASSLGRGIGTGELFF	TGTGCCAGCAGCTTAGGACGCGGTATAGGAACCGGGGAGCTGTTTTTT
TRBV6-5	TRBJ1-4	-	-	CASSSLGGKLFF	TGTGCCAGCAGTAGTCTAGGGGGAAAACTGTTTTTT
TRBV4-1	TRBJ1-1	-	few	CASSRATLNTEAFF	TGCGCCAGCAGCCGAGCCACTTTGAACACTGAAGCTTTCTTT
TRBV18	TRBJ1-1	TRBD1	-	CASSPQTGELNTEAFF	TGTGCCAGCTCACCTCAGACAGGGGAGTTGAACACTGAAGCTTTCTTT
TRBV19	TRBJ2-1	TRBD1	-	CASSIGRQGYNEQFF	TGTGCCAGTAGTATAGGCAGACAGGGCTACAATGAGCAGTTCTTC
TRBV6-6	TRBJ2-1	TRBD2	-	CASRGSGGAGNEQFF	TGTGCCAGCAGGGGAAGCGGGGGGGCCGGCAATGAGCAGTTCTTC
TRBV11-1	TRBJ2-2	TRBD2	-	CASSYPPGTSGTGELFF	TGTGCCAGCAGTTACCCGCCCGGGACTAGCGGCACCGGGGAGCTGTTTTTT
TRBV7-2	TRBJ2-3	TRBD2	-	CASSSGTRGTDTQYF	TGTGCCAGCAGCTCCGGGACTAGGGGGACAGATACGCAGTATTTT
TRBV15	TRBJ1-1	-	-	CATSRARSSGGFAEAFF	TGTGCCACCAGCAGAGCCCGTTCGAGCGGGGGGTTTGCTGAAGCTTTCTTT
TRBV5-1	TRBJ2-3	-	-	CASSLARGGNADTQYF	TGCGCCAGCAGCCTCGCCAGGGGGGGGAATGCGGATACGCAGTATTTT
TRBV7-2	TRBJ1-5	-	-	CASSLENYMQPQHF	TGTGCCAGCAGCTTAGAAAATTATATGCAGCCCCAGCATTTT
TRBV5-1	TRBJ2-7	TRBD2	-	CASSPGLAGNYEQYF	TGCGCCAGCAGCCCGGGACTAGCGGGGAACTACGAGCAGTACTTC
TRBV2	TRBJ1-4	-	-	CASSLVRGEKLFF	TGTGCCAGCAGTTTGGTCCGCGGGGAAAAACTGTTTTTT
TRBV19	TRBJ2-1	-	-	CASSKAQGINEQFF	TGTGCCAGTAGTAAGGCGCAAGGTATCAATGAGCAGTTCTTC
TRBV11-2	TRBJ2-5	-	-	CASTLQETQYF	TGTGCCAGCACCCTCCAAGAGACCCAGTACTTC
TRBV11-2	TRBJ2-7	-	-	CASSSGWSSYEQYF	TGTGCCAGCAGCTCCGGTTGGAGCTCCTACGAGCAGTACTTC
TRBV5-1	TRBJ1-1	TRBD1	-	CASSLTGDTEAFF	TGCGCCAGCAGCTTGACAGGGGACACTGAAGCTTTCTTT
TRBV6-1	TRBJ1-2	-	-	CASSPQGTHNYGYTF	TGTGCCAGCAGTCCCCAGGGAACTCATAACTATGGCTACACCTTC
TRBV6-4	TRBJ1-2	-	-	CASSDSMGYGYTF	TGTGCCAGCTCCGACTCTATGGGCTATGGCTACACCTTC
TRBV18	TRBJ1-5	-	-	CASSPGGTKQPQHF	TGTGCCAGCTCACCGGGGGGAACAAAGCAGCCCCAGCATTTT
TRBV6-4	TRBJ2-7	-	-	CASPRAEQYF	TGTGCCAGCCCTAGAGCCGAGCAGTACTTC
TRBV5-1	TRBJ2-5	-	-	CASSPGLEETQYF	TGCGCCAGCAGCCCCGGGCTAGAAGAGACCCAGTACTTC
TRBV6-1	TRBJ2-5	-	-	CASTADPGRETQYF	TGTGCCAGCACCGCAGATCCGGGTAGGGAGACCCAGTACTTC
TRBV30	TRBJ1-2	TRBD1	-	CAWQTGEGGYTF	TGTGCCTGGCAAACAGGGGAGGGTGGCTACACCTTC
TRBV6-1	TRBJ2-3	TRBD2	few	CASSETIAGGTDTQYF	TGTGCCAGCAGTGAAACGATCGCGGGAGGCACAGATACGCAGTATTTT
TRBV30	TRBJ1-1	-	-	CAWTSWGINTEAFF	TGTGCCTGGACCAGCTGGGGGATAAACACTGAAGCTTTCTTT
TRBV28	TRBJ1-2	-	-	CASSSPNRVLYGYTF	TGTGCCAGCAGTTCCCCTAACAGGGTATTGTATGGCTACACCTTC
TRBV6-6	TRBJ1-2	TRBD1	few	CASRPRGQNYGYTF	TGTGCCAGCAGGCCCAGGGGGCAGAACTATGGCTACACCTTC
TRBV6-5	TRBJ2-5	-	-	CASSYSGGRGTQYF	TGTGCCAGCAGTTACTCCGGGGGGCGCGGGACCCAGTACTTC
TRBV27	TRBJ1-2	-	-	CASSPDRIYGYTF	TGTGCCAGCAGCCCTGACAGGATCTATGGCTACACCTTC
TRBV5-1	TRBJ2-1	TRBD2	-	CASSTGLAGLTEQFF	TGCGCCAGCAGCACGGGACTAGCGGGTTTGACTGAGCAGTTCTTC
TRBV6-5	TRBJ1-2	-	-	CASRLIQGDYGYTF	TGTGCCAGCAGACTTATACAGGGTGACTATGGCTACACCTTC